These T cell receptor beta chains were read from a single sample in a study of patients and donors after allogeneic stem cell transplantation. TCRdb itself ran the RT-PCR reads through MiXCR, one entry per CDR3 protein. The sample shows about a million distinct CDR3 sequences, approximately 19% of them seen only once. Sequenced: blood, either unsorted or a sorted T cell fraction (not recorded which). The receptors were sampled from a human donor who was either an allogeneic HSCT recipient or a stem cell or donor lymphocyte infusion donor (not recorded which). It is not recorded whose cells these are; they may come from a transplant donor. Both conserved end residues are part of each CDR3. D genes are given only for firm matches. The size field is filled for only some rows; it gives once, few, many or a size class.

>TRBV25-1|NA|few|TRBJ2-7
CASSIVYEQYF
TGTGCCAGCAGTATTGTATACGAGCAGTACTTC
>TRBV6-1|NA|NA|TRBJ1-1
CASHDRIHTEAFF
TGTGCCAGCCACGACAGGATTCACACTGAAGCTTTCTTT
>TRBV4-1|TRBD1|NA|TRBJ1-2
CASSQPGTGYGYTF
TGCGCCAGCAGCCAACCCGGGACAGGGTATGGCTACACCTTC
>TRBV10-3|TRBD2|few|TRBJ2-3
CAISEPSGIRIPDTQYF
TGTGCCATCAGTGAGCCTAGCGGAATCCGCATACCAGATACGCAGTATTTT
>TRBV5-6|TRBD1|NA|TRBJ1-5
CASSLSREQGSNQPQHF
TGTGCCAGCAGCTTGTCCAGAGAACAGGGGAGCAATCAGCCCCAGCATTTT
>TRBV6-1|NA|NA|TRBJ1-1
CASSRQDFATEDFF
TGTGCCAGCAGTCGACAGGACTTCGCCACTGAAGATTTCTTT
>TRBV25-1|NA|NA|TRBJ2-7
CASSEASTYEQYF
TGTGCCAGCAGTGAAGCATCTACCTACGAGCAGTACTTC
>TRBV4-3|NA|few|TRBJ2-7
CASSQDPNRFYEQYF
TGCGCCAGCAGCCAAGATCCTAACAGATTCTACGAGCAGTACTTC
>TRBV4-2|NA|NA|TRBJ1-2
CASSQELGHLPGGYTF
TGTGCCAGCAGCCAAGAATTAGGACATCTCCCCGGTGGCTACACCTTC
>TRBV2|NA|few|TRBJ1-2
CASSELQDYGYTF
TGTGCCAGCAGTGAGTTACAGGACTATGGCTACACCTTC
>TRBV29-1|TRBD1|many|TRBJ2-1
CSVELRTGQFF
TGCAGCGTTGAACTTAGGACAGGGCAGTTCTTC
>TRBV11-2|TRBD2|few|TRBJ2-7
CASSQKNGGGPRYF
TGTGCCAGCAGCCAGAAAAACGGGGGAGGGCCGCGGTACTTC
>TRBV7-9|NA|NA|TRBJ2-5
CASRALGETQYF
TGTGCCAGCAGGGCCTTGGGGGAGACCCAGTACTTC
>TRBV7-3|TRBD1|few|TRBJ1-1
CASSRRRGTEAFF
TGTGCCAGCAGCCGCCGCAGGGGGACTGAAGCTTTCTTT
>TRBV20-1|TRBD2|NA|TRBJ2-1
CSARDLGEGLGEQFF
TGCAGTGCTAGAGATCTGGGGGAGGGCCTCGGTGAGCAGTTCTTC
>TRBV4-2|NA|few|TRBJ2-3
CASSPRRIDTQYF
TGTGCCAGCAGCCCGAGACGGATAGATACGCAGTATTTT
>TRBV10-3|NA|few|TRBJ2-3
CAIEANRQDTQYF
TGTGCCATCGAAGCCAATCGCCAAGATACGCAGTATTTT
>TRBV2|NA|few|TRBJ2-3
CASPIGGSDTQYF
TGTGCCAGCCCGATAGGCGGGTCAGATACGCAGTATTTT
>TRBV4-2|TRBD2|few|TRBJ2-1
CASSQMLGLAAEQFF
TGTGCCAGCAGCCAAATGTTAGGACTAGCGGCAGAGCAGTTCTTC
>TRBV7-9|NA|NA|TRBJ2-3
CASSPGANTQYF
TGTGCCAGCAGCCCCGGGGCCAATACGCAGTATTTT
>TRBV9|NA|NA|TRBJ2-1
CASSEGPYNEQFF
TGTGCCAGCAGCGAGGGACCGTACAATGAGCAGTTCTTC
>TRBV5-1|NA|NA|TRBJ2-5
CASSLIGRQETQYF
TGCGCCAGCAGCTTGATAGGGCGCCAAGAGACCCAGTACTTC
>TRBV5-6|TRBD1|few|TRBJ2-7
CASSLLDTGGDEQYF
TGTGCCAGCAGCTTGTTGGATACAGGGGGAGACGAGCAGTACTTC